Listed below are T cell receptor beta chains from one sample, sequenced in a study of T cell clonotyping in hematopoietic cell transplantation. Assay: immunoSEQ multiplex PCR; the TCRdb copy retains only in-frame clones and omits some. The data hold 29,000 or so clones, with roughly 80% observed a single time. Sequencing was performed on peripheral blood mononuclear cells, taken before stem cell transplant. These receptors came from a woman aged 25 to 39 with chronic myeloid leukemia. Some clones in this sample may be carry-over from other donors' samples. CDR3s include the opening cysteine and the closing phenylalanine or tryptophan. The D gene is left open where the match is weak. Clone size is stated in some rows and not others, as once, few, many or a class when expanded.

size	V	D	J	CDR3	DNA
-	TRBV4-1	TRBD2	TRBJ2-5	CASSQDPAGGLGRETQYF	TGCGCCAGCAGCCAAGATCCAGCGGGGGGGCTGGGGCGAGAGACCCAGTACTTC
few	TRBV21-1	-	TRBJ2-5	CASSKSVVRSLADQETQYF	TGTGCCAGCAGCAAAAGCGTAGTGCGGTCGCTAGCGGACCAAGAGACCCAGTACTTC
-	TRBV5-4	-	TRBJ2-4	CASSLGAKNIQYF	TGTGCCAGCAGCTTGGGGGCCAAAAACATTCAGTACTTC
-	TRBV4-3	-	TRBJ1-1	CASSQSGRGTEAFF	TGCGCCAGCAGCCAATCGGGGAGAGGCACTGAAGCTTTCTTT
-	TRBV10-1	-	TRBJ2-3	CASSESTRAQYF	TGCGCCAGCAGTGAGTCGACGCGAGCGCAGTATTTT
-	TRBV30	-	TRBJ1-5	CAWSTRANQPQHF	TGTGCCTGGAGTACGAGGGCCAATCAGCCCCAGCATTTT
-	TRBV4-3	-	TRBJ2-5	CASSQDIKGRETQYF	TGCGCCAGCAGCCAAGATATCAAGGGGAGAGAGACCCAGTACTTC
-	TRBV7-3	TRBD1	TRBJ2-6	CASAPGTGSGANVLTF	TGTGCCAGCGCCCCAGGGACAGGTTCTGGGGCCAACGTCCTGACTTTC
-	TRBV10-3	-	TRBJ1-5	CAISESSWTQVNQPQHF	TGTGCCATCAGTGAGTCGTCATGGACTCAGGTCAATCAGCCCCAGCATTTT
-	TRBV7-9	TRBD1	TRBJ1-1	CASSLEGASGAFF	TGTGCCAGCAGCCTAGAGGGGGCCAGTGGGGCTTTCTTT
-	TRBV7-2	TRBD1	TRBJ1-5	CASSLQGTHQPQHF	TGTGCCAGCAGTTTACAGGGGACTCATCAGCCCCAGCATTTT
-	TRBV6-5	TRBD2	TRBJ2-3	CASSYFSGEGKQYF	TGTGCCAGCAGTTACTTCAGCGGGGAGGGGAAGCAGTATTTT
-	TRBV25-1	-	TRBJ1-5	CASSDRLRDDLNQPQHF	TGTGCCAGCAGTGATCGCTTACGAGATGATCTCAATCAGCCCCAGCATTTT
once	TRBV19	TRBD1	TRBJ1-6	CASRPIPGQGESPLHF	TGTGCCAGTAGGCCCATCCCGGGACAGGGGGAGTCACCCCTCCACTTT
-	TRBV7-2	-	TRBJ1-3	CASRGAGGNTIYF	TGTGCCAGCAGGGGCGCGGGGGGAAACACCATATATTTT
-	TRBV13	TRBD1	TRBJ1-5	CASSFRGQVVQPQHF	TGTGCCAGCAGCTTTCGGGGACAGGTGGTTCAGCCCCAGCATTTT
-	TRBV28	-	TRBJ1-1	CANKGQLTEAFF	TGTGCCAACAAGGGACAACTAACTGAAGCTTTCTTT
-	TRBV9	-	TRBJ1-3	CASSPDGTAGNTIYF	TGTGCCAGCAGCCCCGACGGGACCGCTGGAAACACCATATATTTT
-	TRBV29-1	-	TRBJ2-3	CSVEGEDTQYF	TGCAGCGTTGAAGGAGAGGATACGCAGTATTTT
-	TRBV29-1	-	TRBJ1-1	CSVENGAEAFF	TGCAGCGTTGAGAACGGCGCTGAAGCTTTCTTT
-	TRBV29-1	-	TRBJ1-5	CSVISGLGQPQHF	TGCAGCGTTATTTCAGGGCTGGGTCAGCCCCAGCATTTT
few	TRBV7-2	-	TRBJ2-7	CASSLGVTYEQYF	TGTGCCAGCAGCTTAGGTGTAACCTACGAGCAGTACTTC
-	TRBV5-4	-	TRBJ1-2	CASSYRGGAGGYTF	TGTGCCAGCAGCTACCGCGGCGGGGCGGGTGGCTACACCTTC
-	TRBV29-1	-	TRBJ1-2	CSVGPGANYGYTF	TGCAGCGTTGGACCGGGGGCCAACTATGGCTACACCTTC
-	TRBV4-2	-	TRBJ2-3	CASSPKRRTTYTDTQYF	TGTGCCAGCAGCCCTAAGCGCCGGACTACCTACACAGATACGCAGTATTTT
-	TRBV4-2	-	TRBJ1-2	CASSQELGVGYTF	TGTGCCAGCAGCCAAGAATTGGGAGTTGGCTACACCTTC
once	TRBV5-6	TRBD1	TRBJ1-2	CASSLARGVNGYTF	TGTGCCAGCAGCTTGGCCAGGGGGGTTAACGGCTACACCTTC
-	TRBV4-2	-	TRBJ1-2	CASSQVGHRRSYGYTF	TGTGCCAGCAGCCAAGTTGGACACCGCAGATCCTATGGCTACACCTTC
-	TRBV28	TRBD1	TRBJ1-5	CASSIYRGQPQHF	TGTGCCAGCAGTATATACAGGGGTCAGCCCCAGCATTTT